This TCR beta chain appears in the sequencing data of a study of blood T cell repertoires in COVID-19. Everyone who took part was roughly 18 to 89 years old, and they came from over 20 US areas. Cohort allocation depended upon clinical history that participants reported. For recovered donors of Cohort 3, there were two negative PCRs, clearance, or symptom resolution. The CDR3 totals 14 residues. Germline V CDR1 and CDR2: LNHDA, SQIVND (reference sequence). The V gene end was trimmed by 5 bases and the J gene end by 3 bases; junction bases not matched to a gene: 6. The count of this clone is one. As handled by the study authors: For nucleated cells, counts were estimated from reference gene primer amplification. Repertoires were generated with immunoSEQ multiplex PCR, while TCRdb's copy carries only in-frame clones and drops some. Clone size and the V and J calls come from that table; the DNA yielded D and trimming. The sample gives a few hundred thousand clones, less than 95% of which show up once; about 0.63% is in the top ten.

The specimen was PBMCs or T cells enriched from blood (not recorded which). This chain connects TRBV19 to TRBJ1-1, with 7 bases identical to TRBD1. The clonotype was recovered from a man between 18 and 29 years old who had recovered from COVID-19. CDR3 DNA: TGTGCCAGTAGTCGGACAGGAGGGGACACTGAAGCTTTCTTT. Its translation: CASSRTGGDTEAFF.